This T cell receptor beta chain emerged from a study of T cells in Graves' hyperthyroidism and ophthalmopathy. Findings of the study overall: A 13 V-J model separated ophthalmopathy from stable hyperthyroidism. Blood samples included most of the expanded thyroid clonotypes exceeding 0.001.

Concerning this clonotype: Its matching antigen is unknown.

The CDR3 length is 13 residues. Germline V gives CDR1 SGHTA, CDR2 FQGNSA. V lost 0 bases to trimming and J lost 6 bases, with 8 bases between them. There were TCR beta CDR3 regions amplified from RNA transcripts. TCR CDR3 regions were first amplified by RT-PCR with HTBI primers. One entry per CDR3 protein, called by TCRdb with MiXCR from the multiplex PCR reads. The data contain approximately 40,000 distinct CDR3 sequences, under 60% of them singletons. Fresh peripheral blood, roughly 10 ml of it, supplied the PBMCs. The sequence was obtained from a man aged 35 to 55 with Graves' ophthalmopathy. V gene TRBV7-2 combines with J gene TRBJ1-1, with D possibly matching TRBD1 (5 bases). The specimen was blood. CDR3 residues: CASSLAGVSEAFF. CDR3 DNA: TGTGCCAGCAGCTTAGCGGGGGTTTCTGAAGCTTTCTTT.